Listed here is a single T cell receptor (beta chain). The antigen is unknown. Germline V gene lookup returns CDR1 MNHNY and CDR2 SVGAGI (reference sequence). CDR3 length: 15 amino acids. V shed 0 bases and J shed 7 bases, with 10 bases lying between them. These data come from a study of T cell responses to AZD1222 COVID-19 vaccine. Study information: Samples with a second dose at about 4 or about 12 weeks were pooled together.

Findings of the study overall: Increases in Spike-specific TCR breadth and depth were seen after two AZD1222 doses. Researchers took repertoire samples only after the peak T cell response had come. Spike-spanning, vaccine-associated CD4 TCRs were dominant at 160-218 and 743-854.

Produced via immunoSEQ multiplex PCR; TCRdb's table is partial and in-frame only. Among about 130,000 clones, over 85% were seen once, and the ten largest hold roughly 1%. The sequence derives from an adult in good health. The chain couples TRBV6-6 to TRBJ1-6; TRBD1 is a possible D gene (5 bases). Material: peripheral blood, obtained on day 0 of AZD1222 vaccination. The CDR3 loop reads CASSYSAGMNSPLHF. The CDR3 DNA reads TGTGCCAGCAGTTACTCGGCAGGGATGAATTCACCCCTCCACTTT.